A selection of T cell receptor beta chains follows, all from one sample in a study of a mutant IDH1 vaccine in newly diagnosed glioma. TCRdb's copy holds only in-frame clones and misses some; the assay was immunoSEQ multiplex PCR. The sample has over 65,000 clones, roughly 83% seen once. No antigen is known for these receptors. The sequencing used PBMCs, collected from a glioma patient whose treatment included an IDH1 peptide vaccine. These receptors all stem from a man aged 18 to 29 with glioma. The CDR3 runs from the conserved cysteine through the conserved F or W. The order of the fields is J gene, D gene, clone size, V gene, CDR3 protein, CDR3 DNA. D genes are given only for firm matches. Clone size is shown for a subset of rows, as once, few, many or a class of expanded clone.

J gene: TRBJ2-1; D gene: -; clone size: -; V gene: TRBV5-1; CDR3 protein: CASSSTRDEQFF; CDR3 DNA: TGCGCCAGCAGTTCTACTCGGGATGAGCAGTTCTTC
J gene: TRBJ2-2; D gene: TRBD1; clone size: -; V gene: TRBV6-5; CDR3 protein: CASSPGTANTGELFF; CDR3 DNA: TGTGCCAGCAGCCCGGGGACAGCGAACACCGGGGAGCTGTTTTTT
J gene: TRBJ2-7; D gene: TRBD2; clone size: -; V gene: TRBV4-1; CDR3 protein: CASSQQPGLASGEQYF; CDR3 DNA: TGCGCCAGCAGCCAACAACCGGGACTAGCGTCGGGCGAGCAGTACTTC
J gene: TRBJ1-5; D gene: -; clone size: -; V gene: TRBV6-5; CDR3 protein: CASSYSGFSNQPQHF; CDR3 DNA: TGTGCCAGCAGTTACTCGGGGTTTAGCAATCAGCCCCAGCATTTT
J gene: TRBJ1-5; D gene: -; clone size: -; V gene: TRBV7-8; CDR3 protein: CASSLVEGEGNQPQHF; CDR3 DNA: TGTGCCAGCAGCTTAGTGGAAGGGGAAGGCAATCAGCCCCAGCATTTT
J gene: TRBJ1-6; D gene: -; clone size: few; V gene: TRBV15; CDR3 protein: CATSRDNSPLHF; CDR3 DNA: TGTGCCACCAGCCGAGACAATTCACCCCTCCACTTT
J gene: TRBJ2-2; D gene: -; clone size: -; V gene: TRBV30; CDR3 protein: CACPPWSNTGELFF; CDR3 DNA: TGTGCCTGCCCCCCTTGGAGTAACACCGGGGAGCTGTTTTTT
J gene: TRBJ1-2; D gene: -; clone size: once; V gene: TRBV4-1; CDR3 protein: CASSQDRREGNYGYTF; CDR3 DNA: TGCGCCAGCAGCCAAGATCGCAGGGAAGGAAACTATGGCTACACCTTC
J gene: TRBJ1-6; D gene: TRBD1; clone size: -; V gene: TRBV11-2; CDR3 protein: CASKWDRVDSPLHF; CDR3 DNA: TGTGCCAGTAAGTGGGACAGGGTGGATTCACCCCTCCACTTT
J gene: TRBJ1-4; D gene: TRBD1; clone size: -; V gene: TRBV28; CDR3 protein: CASSWRTGGAYFEKLFF; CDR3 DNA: TGTGCCAGCAGTTGGCGGACAGGGGGGGCGTATTTTGAAAAACTGTTTTTT
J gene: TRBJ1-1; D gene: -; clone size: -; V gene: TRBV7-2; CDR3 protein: CASSLLRTEAFF; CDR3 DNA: TGTGCCAGCAGCCTCCTAAGGACAGAAGCTTTCTTT
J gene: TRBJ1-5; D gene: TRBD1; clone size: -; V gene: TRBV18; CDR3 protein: CASSHGTDSNQPQHF; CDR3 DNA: TGTGCCAGCTCCCACGGGACAGATAGCAATCAGCCCCAGCATTTT
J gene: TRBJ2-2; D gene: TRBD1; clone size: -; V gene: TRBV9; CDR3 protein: CASSPRDSFTGELFF; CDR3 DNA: TGTGCCAGCAGCCCCCGGGACAGTTTCACCGGGGAGCTGTTTTTT
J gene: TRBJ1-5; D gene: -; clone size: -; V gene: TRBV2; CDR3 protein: CASRGRNSNQPQHF; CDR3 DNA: TGTGCCAGCAGGGGACGGAATAGCAATCAGCCCCAGCATTTT